The rows below give T cell receptor beta chains drawn from one sample of a study of T cells in Graves' hyperthyroidism and ophthalmopathy. A single record per CDR3 protein comes from TCRdb applying MiXCR to the multiplex PCR reads. The sample lists about 350,000 distinct CDR3 sequences; about 15% were seen once. Material for sequencing was blood. These receptors were taken from an older woman with Graves' ophthalmopathy. The conserved cysteine and the conserved F or W are not part of the CDR3 here.

v_call: TRBV27; j_call: TRBJ1-1; cdr3_aa: ASSSSGAMGTEAF
v_call: TRBV28; j_call: TRBJ2-7; cdr3_aa: ASGYRGGGEQY
v_call: TRBV4-2; j_call: TRBJ2-7; cdr3_aa: ASSQDPQLEGYEQY
v_call: TRBV5-8; j_call: TRBJ1-5; cdr3_aa: ASSLGPHRSNQPQH
v_call: TRBV7-8; j_call: TRBJ2-2; cdr3_aa: ASSLLGHSTGELF
v_call: TRBV7-2; j_call: TRBJ2-1; cdr3_aa: ASTQTGDSYNEQF
v_call: TRBV20-1; j_call: TRBJ2-3; cdr3_aa: SAAGLVDTQY
v_call: TRBV3-1; j_call: TRBJ2-1; cdr3_aa: ASSPSGTTSYNEQF
v_call: TRBV28; j_call: TRBJ1-1; cdr3_aa: ASSFSGPSEAF
v_call: TRBV7-2; j_call: TRBJ2-1; cdr3_aa: ASSQDSAPYNEQF
v_call: TRBV3-1; j_call: TRBJ2-7; cdr3_aa: ASSQPVGLASGEQY
v_call: TRBV3-1; j_call: TRBJ2-1; cdr3_aa: ASSQVAGGYNEQF
v_call: TRBV4-1; j_call: TRBJ2-7; cdr3_aa: ASSQGLGVYEQY
v_call: TRBV7-9; j_call: TRBJ2-5; cdr3_aa: ASSLGDRQY
v_call: TRBV27; j_call: TRBJ2-7; cdr3_aa: ASKRTGTYEQY
v_call: TRBV20-1; j_call: TRBJ2-7; cdr3_aa: SARDAGSDEQY
v_call: TRBV10-1; j_call: TRBJ2-3; cdr3_aa: ASSAGSDTQY
v_call: TRBV6-2/TRBV6-3; j_call: TRBJ1-1; cdr3_aa: ASSYRVTEAF
v_call: TRBV18; j_call: TRBJ1-1; cdr3_aa: ASSPQGDTEAF
v_call: TRBV7-3; j_call: TRBJ2-2; cdr3_aa: ASSSGQVPNTGELF
v_call: TRBV2; j_call: TRBJ2-1; cdr3_aa: ASNRAGEQF
v_call: TRBV5-1; j_call: TRBJ2-1; cdr3_aa: ASSLVTGSSYNEQF
v_call: TRBV6-1; j_call: TRBJ1-1; cdr3_aa: ASSLGADTEAF
v_call: TRBV10-3; j_call: TRBJ2-7; cdr3_aa: AISALPGQASYEQY
v_call: TRBV5-1; j_call: TRBJ2-7; cdr3_aa: ASSPWGTYEQY
v_call: TRBV29-1; j_call: TRBJ2-4; cdr3_aa: SVEAADGGY
v_call: TRBV5-1; j_call: TRBJ2-3; cdr3_aa: ASSTDEQRTDTQY
v_call: TRBV7-9; j_call: TRBJ2-6; cdr3_aa: ASSRDTGFGANVLT